Below are 17 T cell receptor beta chains sequenced from a single sample in a study of blood T cell repertoires in COVID-19. Some clones are missing from TCRdb's copy, which holds only in-frame ones; the method was immunoSEQ multiplex PCR. The sample records around 190,000 clones, roughly 79% being singletons. Input material: peripheral blood. The receptors here all came from a woman aged 35 to 49 with COVID-19, enrolled during active disease.

The sample holds one count of this clone. This chain uses TRBV6-5 with TRBJ2-3; 9 bases map to TRBD2. Germline lookup yields CDR1 MNHEY and CDR2 SVGAGI. The CDR3 is 15 residues long. V gave up 2 bases and J gave up 2 bases; unmatched junction bases: 2. The CDR3 DNA sequence: TGTGCCAGCAGTTACCTAGCGGGACCCACAGATACGCAGTATTTT. Translation gives CASSYLAGPTDTQYF.

The chain combines TRBV2 with TRBJ1-5, with 9 positions matching TRBD1. The CDR3 spans 14 residues. Losses at the gene ends were 7 bases for V and 5 bases for J; bases not matched to a gene: 6. The germline V gene has CDR1 SNHLY and CDR2 FYNNEI. CDR3 nucleotide sequence: TGTGCCAGCAAGAGGGACAGGGTTGATCAGCCCCAGCATTTT. It codes for CASKRDRVDQPQHF.

This sequence joins TRBV7-9 and TRBJ2-1; 8 positions agree with TRBD2. The CDR3 is 12 residues long. Germline CDR1 SEHNR, CDR2 FQNEAQ (reference sequence). The V and J ends lost 6 bases and 8 bases, in that order; junction bases with no gene match: 3. The chain's CDR3 is CASSLRGDEQFF. CDR3 DNA sequence: TGTGCCAGCAGTTTGCGGGGGGATGAGCAGTTCTTC.

V and J are TRBV9 and TRBJ1-2; D unresolved. Germline V gives CDR1 SGDLS, CDR2 YYNGEE. The CDR3 has 13 residues. V was trimmed by 0 bases and J by 2 bases, leaving 5 bases between them. The CDR3 spells CASSVDGNYGYTF. CDR3 coding DNA: TGTGCCAGCAGCGTAGACGGGAACTATGGCTACACCTTC. Full variable domain (rest looked up from reference TRBV9 and TRBJ1-2): DSGVTQTPKHLITATGQRVTLRCSPRSGDLSVYWYQQSLDQGLQFLIQYYNGEERAKGNILERFSAQQFPDLHSELNLSSLELGDSALYFCASSVDGNYGYTFGSGTRLTVV.

The chain uses TRBV10-2 and TRBJ1-2, with TRBD1 matching 8 bases. Germline V gene data show CDR1 as WSHSY and CDR2 as SAAADI. The V gene end was trimmed by 6 bases and the J gene end by 8 bases; junction bases not matched to a gene: 5. CDR3 length equals 12 residues. CDR3 DNA sequence: TGCGCCAGCAGCCAGGGGGCTTACGGCTACACCTTC. Residues: CASSQGAYGYTF.

This chain joins TRBV5-1 and TRBJ1-2; a weak D match, TRBD1 (5 bases). The CDR3 totals 14 residues. CDR1 and CDR2 (germline): SGHRS, YFSETQ. V lost 0 bases to trimming and J lost 7 bases, with 13 bases between them. The CDR3, as DNA: TGCGCCAGCAGCTTGGTATCACAACAGGCTGGCTACACCTTC. This encodes CASSLVSQQAGYTF.

Of note for this clone: Other DNA sequences within the sample encode an identical CDR3. The V gene is TRBV7-8, the J gene TRBJ2-2; 7 nucleotides match TRBD2. The germline V gene encodes CDR1 SGHVS and CDR2 FQNEAQ. The CDR3 totals 16 residues. Germline trimming cut 1 base from V and 0 bases from J; bases unmatched to any gene: 2. Here the CDR3 reads CASSLVAGANTGELFF. In DNA form, the CDR3 reads TGTGCCAGCAGCTTAGTGGCGGGGGCGAACACCGGGGAGCTGTTTTTT. Full variable domain (missing parts from reference TRBV7-8 and TRBJ2-2): GAGVSQSPRYKVAKRGQDVALRCDPISGHVSLFWYQQALGQGPEFLTYFQNEAQLDKSGLPSDRFFAERPEGSVSTLKIQRTQQEDSAVYLCASSLVAGANTGELFFGEGSRLTVL.

The chain combines TRBV11-2 with TRBJ1-1; unclear D gene. The germline V gene has CDR1 SGHAT and CDR2 FQNNGV. Trimming removed 6 bases from V and 2 bases from J, with 13 bases in between. The CDR3 spans 14 residues. Here the CDR3 DNA reads TGTGCCAGCAGACAACAGAGCTTTAACACTGAAGCTTTCTTT. Translated, it gives CASRQQSFNTEAFF.

This clone was counted once. V usage is TRBV24-1 and J usage is TRBJ1-6; TRBD1 matches at 9 bases. This CDR3 is built from 14 residues. V lost 5 bases and J lost 7; bases outside the gene matches: 2. CDR1 is KGHDR, CDR2 SFDVKD, per germline. The CDR3 DNA sequence: TGTGCCACCAGTGGGACAGGGGTGAATTCACCCCTCCACTTT. This translates into CATSGTGVNSPLHF.

V is TRBV4-1 and J is TRBJ2-7; D not resolved. Trimming pared 5 bases from V and 3 bases from J, leaving 20 bases between. Germline V CDR1 and CDR2: MGHRA, YSYEKL. The CDR3 consists of 16 residues. Here the CDR3 reads CASSFTEGRLGYEQYF. The CDR3 DNA reads TGCGCCAGCAGCTTCACCGAAGGCAGGTTAGGCTACGAGCAGTACTTC.

The rearrangement uses TRBV28 and TRBJ2-3; 7 nucleotides match TRBD2. Per the germline V gene, CDR1 is MDHEN and CDR2 is SYDVKM. The CDR3 runs 13 residues. V lost 10 bases to trimming and J lost 1 base; unmatched junction nucleotides: 5. CDR3 region: CAIIAGRTDTQYF. The CDR3 DNA reads as TGTGCCATAATAGCGGGCCGCACAGATACGCAGTATTTT.

This chain joins TRBV2 and TRBJ2-1; 7 bases match TRBD2. Germline V gene lookup returns CDR1 SNHLY and CDR2 FYNNEI. Trimming at V came to 6 bases and at J to 7 bases, leaving 3 bases not matched to a gene. CDR3 length: 12 amino acids. The CDR3 loop reads CASRQGGNEQFF. The CDR3 bases are TGTGCCAGCAGGCAGGGAGGGAATGAGCAGTTCTTC.

The rearrangement uses TRBV27 and TRBJ2-5; 9 nucleotides match TRBD1. From germline, CDR1 is MNHEY and CDR2 SMNVEV (reference sequence). The CDR3 length is 15 residues. The ends lost 5 bases at V and 5 bases at J; junction bases unmatched: 9. The CDR3 spells CASSTYRDRVETQYF. CDR3 nucleotides: TGTGCCAGCAGTACGTACCGGGACAGGGTTGAGACCCAGTACTTC.

The V and J genes are TRBV7-9 and TRBJ1-4; 9 bases are shared with TRBD1. This CDR3 spans 15 amino acids. Germline loops: CDR1 SEHNR, CDR2 FQNEAQ (reference sequence). J gave up 8 bases and V 3 bases, and 7 bases lay outside the gene matches. The CDR3 nucleotides read TGTGCCAGCAGCTTTGTGGGACAGGGTCGGGAAAAACTGTTTTTT. It codes for CASSFVGQGREKLFF.

This chain joins TRBV5-8 and TRBJ1-2, with a tentative D call TRBD1 (6 bases). V was pared by 7 bases and J by 8 bases, with 15 bases between. This CDR3 comprises 12 residues. In germline, CDR1 is SGHTS, CDR2 YDEGEE. The chain's CDR3 is CASGTRGEGYTF. In nucleotides, the CDR3 is TGTGCCAGCGGCACCAGGGGAGAGGGCTACACCTTC.

The rearrangement joins TRBV29-1 to TRBJ2-1; possible D gene TRBD2, 6 bases. V was clipped by 1 base and J by 4 bases, with 11 bases between them. CDR3 length: 14 residues. The V gene's germline CDR1 is SQVTM and CDR2 ANQGSEA. The CDR3 is CSVEAGLTYNEQFF. In nucleotides, the CDR3 is TGCAGCGTTGAAGCGGGACTTACATACAATGAGCAGTTCTTC.

The chain couples TRBV12-5 to TRBJ1-5, with TRBD1 as a possible D gene (5 bases). Germline lookup yields CDR1 LGHNT and CDR2 FRNRAP. V gave up 2 bases and J gave up 9 bases, with 20 bases separating them. The CDR3 totals 16 residues. The CDR3 region is CASGLQLGSGGGPQHF. In DNA form, the CDR3 reads TGTGCTAGTGGTTTGCAGTTAGGGAGCGGGGGAGGGCCCCAGCATTTT.